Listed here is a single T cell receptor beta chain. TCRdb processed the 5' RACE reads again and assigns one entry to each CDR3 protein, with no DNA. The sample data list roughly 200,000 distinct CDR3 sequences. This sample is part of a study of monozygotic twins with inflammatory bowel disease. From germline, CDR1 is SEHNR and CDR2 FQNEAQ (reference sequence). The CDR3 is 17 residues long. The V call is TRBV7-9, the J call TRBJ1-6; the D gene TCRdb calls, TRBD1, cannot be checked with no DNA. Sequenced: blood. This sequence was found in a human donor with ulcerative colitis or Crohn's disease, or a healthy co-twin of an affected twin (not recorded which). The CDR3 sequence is CASSSYAGTGILSPLHF.